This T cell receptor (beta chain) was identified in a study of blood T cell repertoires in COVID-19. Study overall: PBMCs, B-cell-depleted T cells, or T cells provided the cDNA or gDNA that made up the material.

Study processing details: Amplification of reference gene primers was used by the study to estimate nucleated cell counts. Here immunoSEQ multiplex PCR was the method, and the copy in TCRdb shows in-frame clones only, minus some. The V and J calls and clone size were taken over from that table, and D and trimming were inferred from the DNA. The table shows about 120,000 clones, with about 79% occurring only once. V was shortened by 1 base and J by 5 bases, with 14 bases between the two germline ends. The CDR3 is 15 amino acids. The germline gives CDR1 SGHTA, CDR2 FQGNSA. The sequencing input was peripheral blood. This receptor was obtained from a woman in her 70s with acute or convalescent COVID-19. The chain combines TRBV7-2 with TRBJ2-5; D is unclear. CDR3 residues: CASSLGGAMVETQYF. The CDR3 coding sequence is TGTGCCAGCAGCTTAGGAGGAGCAATGGTGGAGACCCAGTACTTC.